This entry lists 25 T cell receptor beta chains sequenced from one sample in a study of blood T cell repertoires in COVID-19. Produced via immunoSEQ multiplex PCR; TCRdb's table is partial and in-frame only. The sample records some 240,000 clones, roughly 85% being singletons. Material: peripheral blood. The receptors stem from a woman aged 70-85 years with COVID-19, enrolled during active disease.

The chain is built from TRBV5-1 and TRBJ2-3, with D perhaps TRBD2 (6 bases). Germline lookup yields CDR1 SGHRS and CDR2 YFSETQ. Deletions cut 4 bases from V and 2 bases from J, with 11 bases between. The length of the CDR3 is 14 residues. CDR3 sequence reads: CASSLGTATDTQYF. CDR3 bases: TGCGCCAGCAGCCTCGGGACTGCCACAGATACGCAGTATTTT.

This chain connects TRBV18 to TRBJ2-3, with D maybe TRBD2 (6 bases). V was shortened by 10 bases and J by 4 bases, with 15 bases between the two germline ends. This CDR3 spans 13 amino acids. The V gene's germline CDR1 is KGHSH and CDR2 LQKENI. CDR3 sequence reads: CATLMEGPDTQYF. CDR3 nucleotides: TGTGCCACTCTCATGGAGGGCCCAGATACGCAGTATTTT. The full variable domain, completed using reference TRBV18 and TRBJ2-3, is NAGVMQNPRHLVRRRGQEARLRCSPMKGHSHVYWYRQLPEEGLKFMVYLQKENIIDESGMPKERFSAEFPKEGPSILRIQQVVRGDSAAYFCATLMEGPDTQYFGPGTRLTVL.

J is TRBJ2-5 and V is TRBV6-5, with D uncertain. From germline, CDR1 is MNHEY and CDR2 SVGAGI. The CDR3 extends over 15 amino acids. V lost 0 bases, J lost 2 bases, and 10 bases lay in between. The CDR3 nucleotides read TGTGCCAGCAGTTACTCATACAGCAGTCAAGAGACCCAGTACTTC. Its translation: CASSYSYSSQETQYF.

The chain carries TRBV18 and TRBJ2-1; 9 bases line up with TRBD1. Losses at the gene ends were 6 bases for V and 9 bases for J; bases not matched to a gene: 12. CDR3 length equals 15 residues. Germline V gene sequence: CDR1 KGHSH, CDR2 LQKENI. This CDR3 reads CASSPRTGDPPEQFF. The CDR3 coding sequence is TGTGCCAGCTCCCCAAGGACAGGGGACCCTCCTGAGCAGTTCTTC. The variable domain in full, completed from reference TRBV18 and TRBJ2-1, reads NAGVMQNPRHLVRRRGQEARLRCSPMKGHSHVYWYRQLPEEGLKFMVYLQKENIIDESGMPKERFSAEFPKEGPSILRIQQVVRGDSAAYFCASSPRTGDPPEQFFGPGTRLTVL.

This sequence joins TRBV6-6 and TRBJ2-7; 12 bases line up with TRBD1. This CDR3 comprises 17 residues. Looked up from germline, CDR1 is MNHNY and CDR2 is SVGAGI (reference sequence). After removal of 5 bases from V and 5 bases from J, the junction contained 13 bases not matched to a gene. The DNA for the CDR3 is TGTGCCAGCAGTCCCACCGGGTGGGGACAGGGGGCCAACGAGCAGTACTTC. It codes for CASSPTGWGQGANEQYF.

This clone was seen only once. The CDR3 loop is CASSLELAGGRNEQFF. CDR3 nucleotide sequence: TGTGCCAGCAGCTTAGAACTAGCGGGAGGGAGAAATGAGCAGTTCTTC. The V and J genes are TRBV11-3 and TRBJ2-1; 13 bases are shared with TRBD2. V was pared by 0 bases and J by 7 bases, with 3 bases of the junction left unmatched. The CDR3 sequence is 16 residues long. In germline, CDR1 is SGHNT, CDR2 YENEEA.

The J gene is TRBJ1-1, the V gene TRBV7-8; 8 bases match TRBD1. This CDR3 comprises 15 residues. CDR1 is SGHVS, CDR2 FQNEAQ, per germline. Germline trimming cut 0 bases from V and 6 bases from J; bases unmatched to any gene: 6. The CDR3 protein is CASSLAIQGAAEAFF. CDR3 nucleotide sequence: TGTGCCAGCAGCTTAGCGATTCAGGGGGCAGCTGAAGCTTTCTTT. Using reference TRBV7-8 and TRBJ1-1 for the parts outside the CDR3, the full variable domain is GAGVSQSPRYKVAKRGQDVALRCDPISGHVSLFWYQQALGQGPEFLTYFQNEAQLDKSGLPSDRFFAERPEGSVSTLKIQRTQQEDSAVYLCASSLAIQGAAEAFFGQGTRLTVV.

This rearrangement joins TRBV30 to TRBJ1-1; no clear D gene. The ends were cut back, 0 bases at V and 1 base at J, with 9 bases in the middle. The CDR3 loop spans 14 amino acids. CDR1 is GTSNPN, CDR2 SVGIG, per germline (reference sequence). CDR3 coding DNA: TGTGCCTGGAGTGTCGGTTCGGGGAACACTGAAGCTTTCTTT. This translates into CAWSVGSGNTEAFF.

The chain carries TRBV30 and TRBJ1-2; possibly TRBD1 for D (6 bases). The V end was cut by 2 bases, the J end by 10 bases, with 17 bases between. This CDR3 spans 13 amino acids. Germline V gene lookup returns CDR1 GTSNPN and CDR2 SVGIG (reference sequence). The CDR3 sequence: CAWSPSGQGHYTF. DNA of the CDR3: TGTGCCTGGAGTCCATCAGGGCAGGGACACTACACCTTC.

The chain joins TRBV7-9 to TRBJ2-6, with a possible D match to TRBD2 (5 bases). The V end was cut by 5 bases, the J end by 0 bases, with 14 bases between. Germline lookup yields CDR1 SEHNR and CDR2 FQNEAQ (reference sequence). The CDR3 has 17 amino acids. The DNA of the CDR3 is TGTGCCAGCAGCCCGGGCCGGGATTTCTCTGGGGCCAACGTCCTGACTTTC. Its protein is CASSPGRDFSGANVLTF. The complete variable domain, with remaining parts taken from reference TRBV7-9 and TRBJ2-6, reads DTGVSQNPRHKITKRGQNVTFRCDPISEHNRLYWYRQTLGQGPEFLTYFQNEAQLEKSRLLSDRFSAERPKGSFSTLEIQRTEQGDSAMYLCASSPGRDFSGANVLTFGAGSRLTVL.

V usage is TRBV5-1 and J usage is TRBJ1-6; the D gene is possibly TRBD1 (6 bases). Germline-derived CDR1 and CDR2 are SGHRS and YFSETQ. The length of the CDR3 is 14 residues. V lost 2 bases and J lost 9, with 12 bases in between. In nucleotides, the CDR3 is TGCGCCAGCAGCTTATGGGGGCGTCGTTCACCCCTCCACTTT. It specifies CASSLWGRRSPLHF.

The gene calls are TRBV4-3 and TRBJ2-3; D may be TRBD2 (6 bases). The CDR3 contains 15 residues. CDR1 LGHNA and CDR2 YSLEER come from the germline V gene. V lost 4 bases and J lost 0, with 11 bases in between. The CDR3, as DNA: TGCGCCAGCAGCCGGGACTTCCCGAGCACAGATACGCAGTATTTT. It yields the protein CASSRDFPSTDTQYF.

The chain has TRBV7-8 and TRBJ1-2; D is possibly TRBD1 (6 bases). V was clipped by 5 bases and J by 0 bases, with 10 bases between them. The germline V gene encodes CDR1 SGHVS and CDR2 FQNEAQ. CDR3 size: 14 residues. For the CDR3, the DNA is TGTGCCAGCAGCACCAGACAGGCTAACTATGGCTACACCTTC. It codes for CASSTRQANYGYTF.

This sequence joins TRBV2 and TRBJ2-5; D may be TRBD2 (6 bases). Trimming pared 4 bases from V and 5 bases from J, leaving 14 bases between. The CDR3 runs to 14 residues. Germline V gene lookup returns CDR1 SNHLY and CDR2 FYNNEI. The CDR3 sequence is CASSVEGRVETQYF. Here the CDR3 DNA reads TGTGCCAGCAGTGTGGAGGGAAGGGTTGAGACCCAGTACTTC.

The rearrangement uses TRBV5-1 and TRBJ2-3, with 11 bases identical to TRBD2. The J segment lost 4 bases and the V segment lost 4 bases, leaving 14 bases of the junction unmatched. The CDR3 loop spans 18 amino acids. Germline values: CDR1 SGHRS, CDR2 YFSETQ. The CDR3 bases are TGCGCCAGCAGCCTAGCGGATTTAGCGGGGGGGTCACCAGATACGCAGTATTTT. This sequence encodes CASSLADLAGGSPDTQYF.

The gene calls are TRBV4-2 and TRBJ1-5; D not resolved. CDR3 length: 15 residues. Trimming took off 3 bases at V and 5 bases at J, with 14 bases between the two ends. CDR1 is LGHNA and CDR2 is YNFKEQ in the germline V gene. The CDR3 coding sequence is TGTGCCAGCAGCCAGAAGACCGGCGGAGATCAGCCCCAGCATTTT. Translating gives CASSQKTGGDQPQHF.

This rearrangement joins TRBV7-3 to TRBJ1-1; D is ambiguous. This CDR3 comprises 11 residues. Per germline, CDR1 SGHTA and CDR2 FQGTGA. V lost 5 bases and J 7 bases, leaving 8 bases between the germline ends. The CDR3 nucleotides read TGTGCCAGCAGCGCCCTTAGTGAAGCTTTCTTT. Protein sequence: CASSALSEAFF.

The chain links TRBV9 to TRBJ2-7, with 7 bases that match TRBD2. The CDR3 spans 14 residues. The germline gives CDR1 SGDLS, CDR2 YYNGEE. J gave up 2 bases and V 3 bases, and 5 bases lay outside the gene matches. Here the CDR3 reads CASSAKTSTYEQYF. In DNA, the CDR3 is TGTGCCAGCAGCGCCAAGACTAGCACCTACGAGCAGTACTTC.

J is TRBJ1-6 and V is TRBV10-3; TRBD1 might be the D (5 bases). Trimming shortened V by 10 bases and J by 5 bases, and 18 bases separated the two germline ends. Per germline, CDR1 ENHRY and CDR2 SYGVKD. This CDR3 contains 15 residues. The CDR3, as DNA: TGTGCCACCACTTATCGGGGGAAGGATAATTCACCCCTCCACTTT. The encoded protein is CATTYRGKDNSPLHF.

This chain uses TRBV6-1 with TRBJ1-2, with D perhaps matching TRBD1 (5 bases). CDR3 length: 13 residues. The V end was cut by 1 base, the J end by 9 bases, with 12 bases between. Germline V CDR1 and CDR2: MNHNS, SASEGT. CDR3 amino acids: CASSEGSGNSYTF. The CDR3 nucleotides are TGTGCCAGCAGTGAAGGGTCAGGGAATAGCTACACCTTC.

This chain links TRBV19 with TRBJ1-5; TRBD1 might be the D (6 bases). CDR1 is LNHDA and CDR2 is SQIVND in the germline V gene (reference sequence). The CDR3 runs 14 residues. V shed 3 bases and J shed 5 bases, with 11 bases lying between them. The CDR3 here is CASSISGVHQPQHF. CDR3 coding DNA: TGTGCCAGTAGTATTTCAGGGGTTCATCAGCCCCAGCATTTT.

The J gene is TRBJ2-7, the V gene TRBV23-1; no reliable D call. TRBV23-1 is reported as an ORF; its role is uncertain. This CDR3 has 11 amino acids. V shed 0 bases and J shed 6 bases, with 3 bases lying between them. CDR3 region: CASSQSGEQYF. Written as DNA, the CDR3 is TGCGCCAGCAGTCAATCCGGCGAGCAGTACTTC.

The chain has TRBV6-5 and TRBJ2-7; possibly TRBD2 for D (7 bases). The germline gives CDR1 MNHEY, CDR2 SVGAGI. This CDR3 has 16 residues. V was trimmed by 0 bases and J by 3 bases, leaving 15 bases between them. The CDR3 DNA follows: TGTGCCAGCAGTTACTCTGTGAGGGGGGGCAGCTACGAGCAGTACTTC. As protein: CASSYSVRGGSYEQYF.

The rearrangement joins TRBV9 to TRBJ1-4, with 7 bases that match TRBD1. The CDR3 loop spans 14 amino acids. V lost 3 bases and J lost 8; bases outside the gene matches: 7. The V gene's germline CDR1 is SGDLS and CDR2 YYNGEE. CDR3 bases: TGTGCCAGCAGCGAGAGACAGGGCGGCGAAAAACTGTTTTTT. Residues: CASSERQGGEKLFF.

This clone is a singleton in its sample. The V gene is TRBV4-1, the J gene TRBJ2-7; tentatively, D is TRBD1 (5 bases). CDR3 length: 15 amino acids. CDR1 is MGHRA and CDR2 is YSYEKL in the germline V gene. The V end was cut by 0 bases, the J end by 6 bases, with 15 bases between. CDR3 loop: CASSQDRGSILEQYF. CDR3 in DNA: TGCGCCAGCAGCCAAGATAGGGGATCGATCCTCGAGCAGTACTTC.